This TCR beta chain was retrieved from a study of T cells in Graves' hyperthyroidism and ophthalmopathy (dated by TCRdb to between 2018 and 2021). For context, the study as a whole: Peripheral blood samples were taken at the time of initial diagnosis, prior to any treatment. A discovery cohort of approximately 100 patients, about 40 with Graves' ophthalmopathy and 55 to 65 with stable Graves' hyperthyroidism, was used to find distinguishing TCR V-J signatures. Prospective prediction of ophthalmopathy was tested in an independent validation cohort of approximately 19 hyperthyroidism patients and 17 patients who later progressed to ophthalmopathy. The 90 to 100 discovery patients were randomly divided into training and test sets at a 7:3 ratio. In addition, the study compared T-cell repertoires in thyroid tissue and in blood from roughly 6 Graves' hyperthyroidism patients. After blood sampling, hyperthyroidism patients were treated with methimazole at a starting dose of 30 mg daily, and ophthalmopathy patients were treated with high-dose intravenous methylprednisolone. TCR Vbeta CDR3 sequencing of around 130 peripheral blood samples (43 ophthalmopathy, some 75 hyperthyroidism and roughly 17 progressor patients) is reported in the paper.

Amplification of TCR beta CDR3 regions was carried out from RNA transcripts. The TCR CDR3 was subjected to a first round of RT-PCR using the HTBI primer set and the Qiagen OneStep RT-PCR kit. Libraries were constructed in a second round of multiplex PCR, after which size selection and purification were carried out. The libraries were sequenced on an Illumina HiSeq2000 using paired-end 100 bp reads. Turning to the authors' computational methods: SOAPnuke was used to process the raw data, throwing out any read that contained adapters or uncalled bases, had a mean Phred below 15, or lacked an exact constant-primer or identifier match. COPE v1.2.5 was used to merge the high-quality paired reads, and each unique nucleotide sequence was defined as a clonotype. MiTCR v1.1 was used to align clonotypes to the IMGT TRBV, TRBD and TRBJ reference segments. The analysis included only V-J combinations with a frequency above 0.0001, which together covered 99% to 99.2% of the repertoires. The TCS score was defined as the ratio of F50 (clonal expansion) to E x V (chaos), calculated using BLOSUM62-based TCRdist between CDR3 peptides within each V-J. Welch's t-statistics and random forest reduced 514 V-J features to 13, which were used in a naive Bayes classifier (R e1071). Through fastp at Q25 and MiXCR, TCRdb rebuilt clones from the public reads, retaining in-frame beta chains. Rows with a matching CDR3 protein are joined into one entry that keeps the most common DNA and genes. V and J calls and clone size were set by TCRdb, not the authors. The sample table holds roughly 580,000 distinct CDR3 sequences, of which around 14% were seen once. The top ten clonotypes cover 5.5% to 7.5% of the sample.

This clonotype was detected only a few times. Which antigen it targets is not known. No base-level quality is on record; no much larger clone is a single base apart. Looking up the germline V gene (reference sequence) yields CDR1 LNHDA and CDR2 SQIVND. Its CDR3 holds 13 amino acids, cysteine through phenylalanine. Only CDR3 DNA remains: 39 bases, in frame from the first base. V loses 10 bases, J loses 5 bases, and the germline ends lie 14 bases apart. Hyperthyroidism patients were newly diagnosed, had a disease duration of under 2 months, and were aged 18 to 65 years. Patients with uncontrolled infections, other autoimmune diseases, pregnancy or lactation were excluded. Clinical symptoms, serum thyroxine and TRAb, thyroid ultrasound, and orbital computed tomography formed the basis for the diagnoses. For progressor patients, blood was drawn at the first diagnosis of hyperthyroidism, before any ophthalmopathy symptoms had appeared. Ficoll-Paque density gradient centrifugation was used to isolate PBMCs from around 10 ml of fresh peripheral blood. Progressor patients were initially diagnosed with Graves' hyperthyroidism and developed ophthalmopathy during follow-up. Total RNA was extracted using Trizol reagent, and RNA quality was assessed on an Agilent 2100 Bioanalyzer.

Beyond this particular receptor, the publication reports: Most expanded thyroid clonotypes (frequency above 0.001) were also detected in blood, suggesting blood repertoires may reflect thyroid immune responses. Ophthalmopathy was separated from stable hyperthyroidism by a 13 V-J signature model, with 85% to 90% sensitivity and about 81% specificity obtained in cross-validation and 80%/75% obtained in testing. During validation, the model predicted progression to ophthalmopathy a median of roughly six months ahead of onset, with almost 71% sensitivity and 72% to 80% specificity. Sample size was not statistically predetermined, and blinding of investigators to group allocation was not performed.

This chain is built from TRBV19 and TRBJ2-2; the D gene is possibly TRBD1 or TRBD2, each agreeing over 5 bases. The sequencing input was blood. The clonotype was recovered from a woman in her twenties or thirties with Graves' hyperthyroidism that later progressed to Graves' ophthalmopathy. The DNA reads TGTGCCACCCCGGGACCGGGGACCGGGGAGCTGTTTTTT. This yields the protein CATPGPGTGELFF.